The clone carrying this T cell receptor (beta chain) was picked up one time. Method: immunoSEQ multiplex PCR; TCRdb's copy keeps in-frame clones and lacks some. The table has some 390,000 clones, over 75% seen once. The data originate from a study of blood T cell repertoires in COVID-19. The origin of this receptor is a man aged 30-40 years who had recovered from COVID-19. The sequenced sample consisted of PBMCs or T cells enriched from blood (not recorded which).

The CDR3 region has the DNA TGTGCCAGCAGCGCCCTAGGGACAGGCAATGAGCAGTTCTTC. Amino acids: CASSALGTGNEQFF. V is TRBV9 and J is TRBJ2-1; 8 bases are shared with TRBD1. The CDR3 totals 14 residues. With 3 bases clipped from V and 6 bases from J, the junction kept 5 bases outside the gene matches. Germline assignment: CDR1 SGDLS and CDR2 YYNGEE.